The 29 T cell receptor beta chains below all came from one sample that was sequenced in a study of blood T cell repertoires in COVID-19. Clones were sequenced by immunoSEQ multiplex PCR, and TCRdb holds only the in-frame ones, with some missing. Of around 180,000 clones listed, 70% to 85% are singletons. What was sequenced was PBMCs or T cells enriched from blood (not recorded which). The origin of the receptors is a man aged 50 to 60 who had recovered from COVID-19.

This clone was observed a few times. The gene calls are TRBV7-2 and TRBJ1-5; D is perhaps TRBD1 (6 bases). The germline V gene has CDR1 SGHTA and CDR2 FQGNSA. This CDR3 has 13 amino acids. V was cut by 5 bases and J by 7 bases, with 12 bases left in between. The CDR3 is CASSTDRTQPQHF. The CDR3 DNA reads TGTGCCAGCAGCACGGACAGAACCCAGCCCCAGCATTTT.

The chain carries TRBV11-2 and TRBJ2-3; 8 nucleotides line up with TRBD2. Germline V gene lookup returns CDR1 SGHAT and CDR2 FQNNGV. The CDR3 is 15 residues long. V gave up 5 bases and J gave up 3 bases; unmatched junction bases: 7. CDR3 amino acids: CASSPGGGGTDTQYF. As DNA, the CDR3 is TGTGCCAGCAGCCCGGGGGGCGGGGGGACAGATACGCAGTATTTT.

The rearrangement uses TRBV4-1 and TRBJ2-6; D remains ambiguous. The V end was cut by 6 bases, the J end by 0 bases, with 6 bases between. Germline-derived CDR1 and CDR2 are MGHRA and YSYEKL. There are 14 residues in the CDR3. The CDR3 DNA follows: TGCGCCAGCAGTGAGCGCTCTGGGGCCAACGTCCTGACTTTC. Translating gives CASSERSGANVLTF.

CDR3 coding DNA: TGCGCCAGTCGGACTAGCGGGTATGAGACCCAGTACTTC. Its translation is CASRTSGYETQYF. V is TRBV5-1 and J is TRBJ2-5, with 11 bases lining up with TRBD2. The length of the CDR3 is 13 residues. Per germline, CDR1 SGHRS and CDR2 YFSETQ. V was clipped by 8 bases and J by 5 bases; unmatched bases: 5.

This sequence joins TRBV6-5 and TRBJ2-7; 9 nucleotides line up with TRBD1. With 5 bases clipped from V and 0 bases from J, the junction kept 5 bases outside the gene matches. The CDR3 is 15 amino acids. Per the germline V gene, CDR1 is MNHEY and CDR2 is SVGAGI. DNA of the CDR3: TGTGCCAGCAGTCGGGGACAGGGTAGCTCCTACGAGCAGTACTTC. Translating gives CASSRGQGSSYEQYF.

The chain carries TRBV7-9 and TRBJ1-3, with a possible D match to TRBD1 (5 bases). CDR1 and CDR2 (germline): SEHNR, FQNEAQ (reference sequence). Trimming pared 3 bases from V and 5 bases from J, leaving 8 bases between. This CDR3 comprises 13 residues. For the CDR3, the DNA is TGTGCCAGCAGCTTCGGACAAAGAAACACCATATATTTT. Its translation: CASSFGQRNTIYF.

V usage is TRBV18 and J usage is TRBJ2-1; 8 bases line up with TRBD2. From germline, CDR1 is KGHSH and CDR2 LQKENI. V gave up 0 bases and J gave up 4 bases; unmatched junction bases: 11. The CDR3 contains 18 residues. CDR3 sequence reads: CASSPPIRGGLAYNEQFF. In nucleotides, the CDR3 is TGTGCCAGCTCACCACCGATCCGCGGGGGGCTGGCATACAATGAGCAGTTCTTC.

The J gene is TRBJ1-1, the V gene TRBV4-1; 7 bases fit TRBD1. The CDR3 runs 15 residues. CDR1 MGHRA and CDR2 YSYEKL come from the germline V gene. With 0 bases clipped from V and 1 base from J, the junction kept 2 bases outside the gene matches. The CDR3 here is CASSQDGTANTEAFF. The CDR3 region has the DNA TGCGCCAGCAGCCAAGATGGGACAGCGAACACTGAAGCTTTCTTT.

The chain uses TRBV6-5 and TRBJ1-3, with a weak D call TRBD1 (6 bases). V was trimmed by 5 bases and J by 8 bases, leaving 16 bases between them. In germline, CDR1 is MNHEY, CDR2 SVGAGI. CDR3 length: 14 amino acids. CDR3 amino acids: CASSQQGIVYTIYF. CDR3 sequence (DNA): TGTGCCAGCAGTCAGCAGGGGATCGTTTACACCATATATTTT.

The rearrangement joins TRBV7-3 to TRBJ1-1, with a weak D call TRBD1 (5 bases). Germline CDR1 SGHTA, CDR2 FQGTGA. This CDR3 has 13 amino acids. The V gene lost 4 bases and the J gene lost 6 bases, with 12 bases spanning the gap. CDR3 loop: CASSSTGEAEAFF. The CDR3 DNA follows: TGTGCCAGCAGCTCAACAGGCGAGGCTGAAGCTTTCTTT.

The chain has TRBV27 and TRBJ1-2; 7 bases fit TRBD1. Germline CDR1 MNHEY, CDR2 SMNVEV (reference sequence). V dropped 3 bases and J dropped 4; count of bases not matched to a gene: 5. The CDR3 covers 14 residues. The CDR3 reads CASSFGGQSYGYTF. CDR3 bases: TGTGCCAGCAGTTTTGGGGGACAGTCCTATGGCTACACCTTC.

The chain has TRBV3-1 (or the pseudogene TRBV3-2) and TRBJ2-3; D is unresolved. The germline V gene has CDR1 LGHDT and CDR2 YNNKEL (reference sequence). V lost 8 bases and J 3 bases, leaving 12 bases between the germline ends. The CDR3 covers 13 residues. The CDR3 region has the DNA TGTGCCAGCCTTGCTAGTGGGACAGATACGCAGTATTTT. Translated: CASLASGTDTQYF.

This chain connects TRBV3-1 (or the pseudogene TRBV3-2) to TRBJ1-1; 9 positions match TRBD1. The CDR3 has 14 residues. Per the germline V gene, CDR1 is LGHDT and CDR2 is YNNKEL (reference sequence). J gave up 5 bases and V 3 bases, and 4 bases lay outside the gene matches. This chain's CDR3 is CASSHGQGKTEAFF. The CDR3 DNA follows: TGTGCCAGCAGCCATGGACAGGGGAAGACTGAAGCTTTCTTT.

As concerns this clone: Sequence at one end of the junction differs from germline and may be a read error. The chain uses TRBV19 and TRBJ2-1; 9 nucleotides match TRBD1. CDR1 is LNHDA and CDR2 is SQIVND in the germline V gene (reference sequence). This CDR3 has 14 residues. The CDR3 DNA is TGTGCCAGTAAAACAGGGGGCGTATACAGTGAGCAGTTCTTC. Its protein product is CASKTGGVYSEQFF.

The chain recombines TRBV10-3 with TRBJ2-1, with D possibly TRBD1 on 5 matching bases. V dropped 3 bases and J dropped 6 bases, with 12 bases sitting between them. Germline V gene data show CDR1 as ENHRY and CDR2 as SYGVKD. The length of the CDR3 is 14 residues. CDR3 sequence (DNA): TGTGCCATCAGTGACAGGGCTGGCGGCAATGAGCAGTTCTTC. Protein product: CAISDRAGGNEQFF.

The genes are TRBV7-3 and TRBJ2-1; the D is unclear. Germline CDR1 SGHTA, CDR2 FQGTGA. V lost 2 bases and J lost 7, with 12 bases in between. The CDR3 extends over 14 amino acids. The CDR3 loop reads CASSLGSVQNEQFF. In DNA form, the CDR3 reads TGTGCCAGCAGCTTAGGATCGGTACAGAATGAGCAGTTCTTC.

This chain uses TRBV7-3 with TRBJ2-1; 7 bases are a match to TRBD2. In germline, CDR1 is SGHTA, CDR2 FQGTGA. The CDR3 is 15 residues long. V shed 2 bases and J 7 bases; nucleotides not matched to a gene: 8. The CDR3 loop is CASSLWGSGDNEQFF. Here the CDR3 DNA reads TGTGCCAGCAGCTTATGGGGAAGCGGGGATAATGAGCAGTTCTTC.

The rearrangement uses TRBV30 and TRBJ2-7; 8 bases align to TRBD1. Per the germline V gene, CDR1 is GTSNPN and CDR2 is SVGIG (reference sequence). V was clipped by 7 bases and J by 4 bases; unmatched bases: 9. The CDR3 contains 13 residues. CDR3 sequence (DNA): TGTGCCTTCACGGACAGGGTTAGGTACGAGCAGTACTTC. It is translated as CAFTDRVRYEQYF.

This sequence joins TRBV2 and TRBJ1-2; D is unresolved. Germline V gives CDR1 SNHLY, CDR2 FYNNEI. Trimming took off 1 base at V and 5 bases at J, with 5 bases between the two ends. This CDR3 region has 12 residues. The CDR3 here is CASSEGGYGYTF. In nucleotides, the CDR3 is TGTGCCAGCAGTGAAGGAGGATATGGCTACACCTTC.

This clone appeared once. The chain employs TRBV24-1 and TRBJ1-2; perhaps TRBD1 as D (6 bases). CDR3 length: 15 residues. With 3 bases removed from V and 0 bases from J, the gap between germline ends came to 10 bases. Germline V gene lookup returns CDR1 KGHDR and CDR2 SFDVKD. CDR3 DNA sequence: TGTGCCACCAGTGATCCCGACAGGCCTAACTATGGCTACACCTTC. Its protein product is CATSDPDRPNYGYTF.

The chain carries TRBV27 and TRBJ1-2; no clear D. V dropped 5 bases and J dropped 0 bases, with 10 bases sitting between them. Germline loops: CDR1 MNHEY, CDR2 SMNVEV (reference sequence). The CDR3 runs 14 residues. CDR3 coding DNA: TGTGCCAGCAGTCCAGCGGCAGCTAACTATGGCTACACCTTC. This translates into CASSPAAANYGYTF.

CDR3 coding DNA: TGTGCCAGCAGCTTAGAAGACCAGCCAGGAAGGACCCAGTACTTC. It yields the protein CASSLEDQPGRTQYF. The chain is built from TRBV7-9 and TRBJ2-5; D not resolved. The ends were cut back, 1 base at V and 7 bases at J, with 16 bases in the middle. The CDR3 has 15 residues. Germline CDR1 is SEHNR and CDR2 is FQNEAQ (reference sequence).

The chain recombines TRBV5-4 with TRBJ2-7; 9 bases line up with TRBD1. CDR1 is SGHNT, CDR2 YYREEE, per germline (reference sequence). The CDR3 spans 15 residues. The trim removed 5 bases at V and 2 bases at J, leaving 8 bases unmatched. CDR3 bases: TGTGCCAGCAGTAACGGGGGACAGGGCACCTACGAGCAGTACTTC. Protein product: CASSNGGQGTYEQYF.

The chain uses TRBV7-9 and TRBJ1-6; D is unclear. Germline CDR1 and CDR2: SEHNR and FQNEAQ (reference sequence). The CDR3 loop spans 14 amino acids. Trimming took off 6 bases at V and 2 bases at J, with 8 bases between the two ends. In DNA, the CDR3 is TGTGCCAGCAGTCAGGTAGCCTATAATTCACCCCTCCACTTT. The encoded protein is CASSQVAYNSPLHF.

The gene calls are TRBV14 and TRBJ2-1, with D maybe TRBD2 (5 bases). The germline V gene has CDR1 SGHDN and CDR2 FVKESK. The CDR3 covers 17 residues. Trimming left V 0 bases short and J 9 bases short, with 21 bases between. DNA for the CDR3: TGTGCCAGCAGCCAAGATCTCGGGAACCGGGGTATGGGTGAGCAGTTCTTC. Amino acids: CASSQDLGNRGMGEQFF.

This clone was counted a single time. The V gene is TRBV2, the J gene TRBJ1-6; TRBD1 matches at 7 bases. CDR3 size: 12 residues. The germline V gene encodes CDR1 SNHLY and CDR2 FYNNEI. V lost 9 bases, J lost 16 bases, and 12 bases stayed unmatched. The CDR3 nucleotides are TGTGCCAGGCAAGACGGGACAGCGGTACTCCACTTT. Its protein is CARQDGTAVLHF.

The chain recombines TRBV4-1 with TRBJ1-2; 7 positions match TRBD1. J lost 4 bases, V lost 1 base, and 9 bases had no gene match. Germline CDR1 and CDR2: MGHRA and YSYEKL. CDR3 length: 16 residues. The CDR3, as DNA: TGCGCCAGCAGCCAAGTGGGGACAGCAGCCTTCTATGGCTACACCTTC. Its translation: CASSQVGTAAFYGYTF.

The chain joins TRBV18 to TRBJ1-1; 7 nucleotides line up with TRBD1. V was pared by 5 bases and J by 1 base, with 13 bases of the junction left unmatched. Germline CDR1 and CDR2: KGHSH and LQKENI. This CDR3 spans 17 amino acids. This chain's CDR3 is CASSTQFRTGGNTEAFF. DNA for the CDR3: TGTGCCAGCTCAACTCAATTCCGGACAGGAGGGAACACTGAAGCTTTCTTT.

J is TRBJ1-2 and V is TRBV5-1; weak D call: TRBD1 (5 bases). CDR3 length: 14 amino acids. V was shortened by 1 base and J by 0 bases, with 7 bases between the two germline ends. Looked up from germline, CDR1 is SGHRS and CDR2 is YFSETQ. CDR3 nucleotide sequence: TGCGCCAGCAGCTTGCTACAGGCTAACTATGGCTACACCTTC. It translates to CASSLLQANYGYTF.